This T cell receptor beta chain was recovered during a study of T-cell reconstitution after alpha-beta-depleted transplantation in children. The V end lost 6 bases, the J end lost 8 bases, and 14 bases lay between the germline ends. CDR1 and CDR2 from the germline V gene are DFQATT and SNEGSKA (reference sequence). This CDR3 is built from 13 residues. This clonotype was detected only a few times. Unique molecular identifiers were incorporated when the TCRbeta library was constructed. TCRdb re-called the PCR reads with MiXCR, one entry per CDR3 protein. The sample comprises around 680,000 distinct CDR3 sequences, approximately 17% of which are singletons, and 0.8% to 1.1% rests with the top ten.

The specimen was PBMCs from the stem cell graft donor, collected from the stem cell graft. The sequence was obtained from a human donor who donated a stem cell graft to a child with acute myeloid leukemia. The genes are TRBV20-1 and TRBJ1-6, with a tentative D call TRBD1 (6 bases). CDR3 protein: CSAGGRSDSPLHF. The CDR3 coding sequence is TGCAGTGCCGGGGGCCGGTCGGATTCACCCCTCCACTTT.